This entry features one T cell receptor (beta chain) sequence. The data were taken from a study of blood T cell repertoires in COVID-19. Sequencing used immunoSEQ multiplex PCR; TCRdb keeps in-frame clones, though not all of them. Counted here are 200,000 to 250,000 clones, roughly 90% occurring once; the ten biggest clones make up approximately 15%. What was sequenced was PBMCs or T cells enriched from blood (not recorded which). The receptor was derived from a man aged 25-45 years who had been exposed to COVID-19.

The CDR3 loop is CASSIPGAGPQHF. Written as DNA, the CDR3 is TGTGCCAGTAGTATTCCTGGGGCTGGGCCCCAGCATTTT. This sequence joins TRBV19 and TRBJ1-5; D is possibly TRBD1 (5 bases). V was pared by 3 bases and J by 9 bases, with 12 bases between. Germline CDR1 and CDR2: LNHDA and SQIVND (reference sequence). This CDR3 has 13 residues.